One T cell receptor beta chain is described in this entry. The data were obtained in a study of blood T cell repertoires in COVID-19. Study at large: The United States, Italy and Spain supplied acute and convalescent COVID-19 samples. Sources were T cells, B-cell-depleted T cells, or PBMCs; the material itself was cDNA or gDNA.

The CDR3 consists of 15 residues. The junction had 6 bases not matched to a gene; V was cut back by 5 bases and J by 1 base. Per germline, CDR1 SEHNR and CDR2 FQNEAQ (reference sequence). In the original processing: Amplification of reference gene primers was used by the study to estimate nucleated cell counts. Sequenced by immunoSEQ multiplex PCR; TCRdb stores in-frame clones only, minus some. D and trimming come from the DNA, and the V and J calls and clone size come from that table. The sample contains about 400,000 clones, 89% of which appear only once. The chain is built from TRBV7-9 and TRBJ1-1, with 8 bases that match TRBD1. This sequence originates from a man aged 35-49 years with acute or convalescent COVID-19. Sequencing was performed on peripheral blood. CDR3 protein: CASSRGDRTNTEAFF. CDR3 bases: TGTGCCAGCAGCAGGGGGGACAGGACGAACACTGAAGCTTTCTTT.